The 14 T cell receptor beta chains below come from one sample, sequenced in a study of vaccination and CD4 T cells after COVID-19. Cultured CD4+ T cell DNA was sequenced using the Oncomine TCR Beta short-read assay. TCRdb reanalysed the PCR reads using MiXCR and keeps one entry per CDR3 protein. The sample lists 10,000 to 15,000 distinct CDR3 sequences, more than 45% seen once, with around 22% in the top ten. The treatment here: approximately nine-day PBMC culture with coronavirus spike peptide pools or control peptides (ViraFEST assay). What these receptors recognize is not known. The specimen sequenced was CD4+ T cells from blood, cultured in vitro. The receptors derive from a human donor who had recovered from COVID-19.

The chain has TRBV7-3 and TRBJ2-2, with 9 bases identical to TRBD1. CDR3 length: 16 amino acids. V shed 5 bases and J 2 bases; nucleotides not matched to a gene: 6. Germline values: CDR1 SGHTA, CDR2 FQGTGA. This CDR3 is CASSPGGQGNTGELFF. The CDR3 DNA sequence: TGTGCCAGCAGCCCAGGGGGACAGGGTAACACCGGGGAGCTGTTTTTT.

The chain employs TRBV28 and TRBJ1-1; D possibly corresponds to TRBD1 (5 bases). V shed 6 bases and J shed 6 bases, with 14 bases lying between them. CDR1 MDHEN and CDR2 SYDVKM come from the germline V gene. This CDR3 is 13 amino acids long. DNA of the CDR3: TGTGCCAGCAGGAGGACGAAGGGACCTGAAGCTTTCTTT. It translates to CASRRTKGPEAFF.

This clonotype has just a few counts. This chain joins TRBV28 and TRBJ2-7; TRBD1 matches at 8 bases. Germline trimming cut 4 bases from V and 3 bases from J; bases unmatched to any gene: 5. This CDR3 is 14 amino acids long. In germline, CDR1 is MDHEN, CDR2 SYDVKM. The CDR3 loop is CASSSPTGDYEQYF. The DNA for the CDR3 is TGTGCCAGCAGTTCTCCGACAGGGGACTACGAGCAGTACTTC.

J is TRBJ2-3 and V is TRBV18; either TRBD1 or TRBD2 may fit D (5 bases each). Germline CDR1 reads KGHSH; CDR2 reads LQKENI. This CDR3 is 13 amino acids long. V gave up 3 bases and J gave up 1 base, with 5 bases separating them. CDR3 nucleotide sequence: TGTGCCAGCTCACCGGGACGCACAGATACGCAGTATTTT. Translation gives CASSPGRTDTQYF.

The chain couples TRBV10-2 to TRBJ1-1; a possible D gene is TRBD1 (5 bases). In germline, CDR1 is WSHSY, CDR2 SAAADI. Trimming left V 3 bases short and J 0 bases short, with 17 bases between. CDR3 length: 17 residues. The CDR3 nucleotides are TGCGCCAGCAGTGAAGGCCCCCGGGGAGGGGTGAACACTGAAGCTTTCTTT. Protein product: CASSEGPRGGVNTEAFF.

This clonotype showed up just a few times. This chain connects TRBV5-4 to TRBJ2-7; TRBD1 matches at 7 bases. This CDR3 spans 15 amino acids. With V trimmed by 0 bases and J by 6 bases, 9 bases remained unmatched. Per germline, CDR1 SGHNT and CDR2 YYREEE (reference sequence). CDR3 coding DNA: TGTGCCAGCAGCTTGGCATCGACATACAGGGGCGAGCAGTACTTC. Encoded protein: CASSLASTYRGEQYF.

This clonotype was counted between two and nine times. The chain is built from TRBV5-1 and TRBJ2-1, with TRBD2 as a possible D gene (5 bases). The CDR3 length is 15 residues. The V end lost 1 base, the J end lost 6 bases, and 14 bases lay between the germline ends. In germline, CDR1 is SGHRS, CDR2 YFSETQ. CDR3 region: CASSLRTDGTNEQFF. CDR3 nucleotide sequence: TGCGCCAGCAGCTTGAGGACTGACGGAACCAATGAGCAGTTCTTC.

This chain connects TRBV12-5 to TRBJ2-1; 7 nucleotides align to TRBD1. The V gene's germline CDR1 is LGHNT and CDR2 FRNRAP. With 5 bases clipped from V and 5 bases from J, the junction kept 3 bases outside the gene matches. This CDR3 has 13 residues. The CDR3 loop is CASGGDSHNEQFF. For the CDR3, the DNA is TGTGCTAGTGGTGGGGACAGTCACAATGAGCAGTTCTTC.

By its share, this clonotype is medium-sized. This chain links TRBV10-3 with TRBJ1-1; weak D call: TRBD1 (5 bases). V dropped 0 bases and J dropped 0 bases, with 14 bases sitting between them. CDR1 is ENHRY and CDR2 is SYGVKD in the germline V gene. The CDR3 runs 17 residues. The CDR3 loop is CAISESFGGALNTEAFF. In DNA, the CDR3 is TGTGCCATCAGTGAGTCGTTCGGGGGAGCCTTGAACACTGAAGCTTTCTTT.

V and J are TRBV20-1 and TRBJ1-3; D is unclear. V was shortened by 3 bases and J by 0 bases, with 15 bases between the two germline ends. The CDR3 is 16 amino acids. CDR1 is DFQATT and CDR2 is SNEGSKA in the germline V gene (reference sequence). The CDR3 protein is CSASREGGYSGNTIYF. The DNA for the CDR3 is TGCAGTGCTAGCCGAGAAGGCGGCTACTCTGGAAACACCATATATTTT.

The chain joins TRBV20-1 to TRBJ2-5, with 14 bases matching TRBD2. Germline V lookup: CDR1 DFQATT, CDR2 SNEGSKA (reference sequence). This CDR3 spans 18 amino acids. Germline trimming cut 6 bases from V and 4 bases from J; bases unmatched to any gene: 16. CDR3 sequence: CSATDTLTSGRGLETQYF. In DNA, the CDR3 is TGCAGTGCCACGGACACCCTGACTAGCGGGAGGGGGTTAGAGACCCAGTACTTC.

The table lists this clonotype with a few counts. The V and J genes are TRBV2 and TRBJ2-5, with D maybe TRBD1 (5 bases). Per the germline V gene, CDR1 is SNHLY and CDR2 is FYNNEI. Trimming left V 4 bases short and J 6 bases short, with 12 bases between. This CDR3 contains 13 residues. The CDR3 DNA reads TGTGCCAGCAGTGGCAGGGATGAGCAGACCCAGTACTTC. Its protein product is CASSGRDEQTQYF.

This chain connects TRBV27 to TRBJ2-3; TRBD2 might be the D (5 bases). The CDR3 length is 13 residues. V was clipped by 6 bases and J by 1 base, with 8 bases between them. The germline V gene encodes CDR1 MNHEY and CDR2 SMNVEV (reference sequence). CDR3 protein: CASRPGGTDTQYF. In DNA, the CDR3 is TGTGCCAGCAGACCCGGGGGCACAGATACGCAGTATTTT.

The V gene is TRBV30, the J gene TRBJ2-1, with 7 bases aligning to TRBD1. The CDR3 spans 13 residues. The germline CDR1 and CDR2 sequences are GTSNPN and SVGIG (reference sequence). Losses at the gene ends were 0 bases for V and 10 bases for J; bases not matched to a gene: 6. In nucleotides, the CDR3 is TGTGCCTGGAGTGTCATAGGGGGCCGGGAGCAGTTCTTC. Encoded protein: CAWSVIGGREQFF.